One and the same sample provided the 23 T cell receptor beta chains below, sequenced in a study of T cells in Graves' hyperthyroidism and ophthalmopathy. Amplified regions were TCR beta CDR3 sequences from RNA transcripts. TCR CDR3 regions were first amplified by RT-PCR with HTBI primers. MiXCR, run by TCRdb on the multiplex PCR reads, gives a single entry per CDR3 protein. The sample holds over 250,000 distinct CDR3 sequences, less than 30% seen once. Sequencing was carried out using blood. These receptors all come from a middle-aged man with Graves' hyperthyroidism that later progressed to Graves' ophthalmopathy.

The chain recombines TRBV29-1 with TRBJ1-5; 8 nucleotides match TRBD1. V shed 6 bases and J 6 bases; nucleotides not matched to a gene: 10. The CDR3 length is 14 residues. Per germline, CDR1 SQVTM and CDR2 ANQGSEA. CDR3 nucleotide sequence: TGCAGCGTATTGACAGGGGATTTGGGTCAGCCCCAGCATTTT. Translating gives CSVLTGDLGQPQHF.

This clonotype was counted at least ten times. J is TRBJ1-2 and V is TRBV11-1, with 11 bases that match TRBD1. J gave up 8 bases and V 5 bases, and 19 bases lay outside the gene matches. This CDR3 spans 18 amino acids. The germline gives CDR1 SGHAT, CDR2 FQDESV (reference sequence). The CDR3 sequence is CASSRPGTGGFSSRGYTF. The CDR3, as DNA: TGTGCCAGCAGCCGACCGGGGACAGGGGGTTTTTCCTCGCGCGGCTACACCTTC.

Many counts were recorded for this clonotype. The V call is TRBV20-1, the J call TRBJ2-7; TRBD2 agrees at 13 bases. This CDR3 region has 14 residues. After removal of 6 bases from V and 4 bases from J, the junction contained 6 bases not matched to a gene. Germline CDR1 reads DFQATT; CDR2 reads SNEGSKA (reference sequence). CDR3 region: CSAWTSGSRYEQYF. In nucleotides, the CDR3 is TGCAGTGCGTGGACTAGCGGGAGTCGGTACGAGCAGTACTTC.

This clonotype was recorded many times. The gene calls are TRBV6-4 and TRBJ2-2, with a weak D call TRBD2 (5 bases). Germline V gene data show CDR1 as MRHNA and CDR2 as SNTAGT. The CDR3 length is 15 residues. V was pared by 5 bases and J by 6 bases, with 16 bases between. The CDR3 spells CASSPEGPKAGELFF. CDR3 DNA: TGTGCCAGCAGTCCAGAGGGCCCCAAGGCCGGGGAGCTGTTTTTT.

The sample holds many counts of this clonotype. V gene TRBV20-1 combines with J gene TRBJ2-5, with 8 nucleotides matching TRBD2. V shed 5 bases, J shed 9 bases, and the junction held 11 bases outside the gene matches. From germline, CDR1 is DFQATT and CDR2 SNEGSKA (reference sequence). This CDR3 spans 13 amino acids. CDR3: CSAQAGVGEAQYF. DNA for the CDR3: TGCAGTGCTCAAGCGGGAGTTGGGGAGGCCCAGTACTTC.

This clonotype was counted at least ten times. The chain links TRBV4-1 to TRBJ2-4; 9 positions match TRBD1. The CDR3 totals 14 residues. J lost 5 bases, V lost 4 bases, and 3 bases had no gene match. Germline-derived CDR1 and CDR2 are MGHRA and YSYEKL. CDR3: CASSPRDRENIQYF. The DNA for the CDR3 is TGCGCCAGCAGCCCCAGGGACAGGGAAAACATTCAGTACTTC.

This clonotype was picked up many times. The chain has TRBV2 and TRBJ1-5, with TRBD1 matching over 7 bases. The CDR3 contains 12 residues. The junction had 5 bases not matched to a gene; V was cut back by 11 bases and J by 4 bases. Germline V gives CDR1 SNHLY, CDR2 FYNNEI. The CDR3 is CAGGTANQPQHF. CDR3 nucleotide sequence: TGTGCCGGAGGGACAGCAAATCAGCCCCAGCATTTT.

This clonotype was picked up many times. The gene calls are TRBV30 and TRBJ1-2, with D possibly matching TRBD1 (5 bases). The V and J ends lost 3 bases and 0 bases respectively, with 17 bases between them. There are 16 residues in the CDR3. Germline V gene sequence: CDR1 GTSNPN, CDR2 SVGIG (reference sequence). In DNA, the CDR3 is TGTGCCTGGAGGGGATTCGGGGGTGAATCTAACTATGGCTACACCTTC. Translating gives CAWRGFGGESNYGYTF. Full variable domain (rest looked up from reference TRBV30 and TRBJ1-2): SQTIHQWPATLVQPVGSPLSLECTVEGTSNPNLYWYRQAAGRGLQLLFYSVGIGQISSEVPQNLSASRPQDRQFILSSKKLLLSDSGFYLCAWRGFGGESNYGYTFGSGTRLTVV.

The table lists this clonotype with a count of one. This chain uses TRBV6-1 with TRBJ2-5, with a tentative D call TRBD2 (5 bases). Germline assignment: CDR1 MNHNS and CDR2 SASEGT. Trimming left V 6 bases short and J 1 base short, with 9 bases between. The CDR3 length is 13 residues. The CDR3 here is CASRLGIQETQYF. CDR3 DNA sequence: TGTGCCAGCAGGCTCGGGATCCAAGAGACCCAGTACTTC.

V and J are TRBV9 and TRBJ2-7, with D perhaps TRBD1 (5 bases). The CDR3 is 15 residues long. CDR1 is SGDLS and CDR2 is YYNGEE in the germline V gene. Trimming left V 0 bases short and J 4 bases short, with 14 bases between. The CDR3 loop reads CASSVEAGLQYEQYF. Here the CDR3 DNA reads TGTGCCAGCAGCGTAGAGGCAGGGTTGCAATACGAGCAGTACTTC.

This clonotype was found many times. The junction shows a germline mismatch at one end, possibly a read error. V is TRBV7-7 and J is TRBJ2-6, with TRBD1 as a possible D gene (5 bases). CDR1 SSHAT and CDR2 FNYEAQ come from the germline V gene (reference sequence). The CDR3 extends over 22 amino acids. The CDR3 region has the DNA TGTGCTAGCAGCTTAGTCCCTTTTCGGCAGCAGGGATTCCTTTCCGGGGCCAACGTCCTGACTTTC. Protein product: CASSLVPFRQQGFLSGANVLTF.

This sequence joins TRBV20-1 and TRBJ2-3, with a possible D match to TRBD2 (6 bases). Trimming left V 0 bases short and J 1 base short, with 14 bases between. Germline CDR1 DFQATT, CDR2 SNEGSKA (reference sequence). The CDR3 spans 16 residues. CDR3 DNA sequence: TGCAGTGCTAGAGATCCCCCGGGAGTAGGCACAGATACGCAGTATTTT. It encodes CSARDPPGVGTDTQYF.

This clonotype occurred many times. The V gene is TRBV7-9, the J gene TRBJ2-5, with D unclear. CDR1 SEHNR and CDR2 FQNEAQ come from the germline V gene (reference sequence). V was pared by 2 bases and J by 0 bases, with 7 bases between. This CDR3 has 14 amino acids. CDR3: CASSLTTHQETQYF. The CDR3 region has the DNA TGTGCCAGCAGCTTAACTACACACCAAGAGACCCAGTACTTC.

This clonotype was seen repeatedly, ten times or more. The rearrangement links TRBV7-9 to TRBJ1-1, with TRBD1 identical over 9 bases. The CDR3 has 14 amino acids. V dropped 1 base and J dropped 4; count of bases not matched to a gene: 1. CDR1 is SEHNR and CDR2 is FQNEAQ in the germline V gene (reference sequence). CDR3 nucleotides: TGTGCCAGCAGCTTAGGGGGACAGGGCACTGAAGCTTTCTTT. Protein sequence: CASSLGGQGTEAFF.

Only a few counts were recorded for this clonotype. The chain recombines TRBV28 with TRBJ1-3, with unresolved D. Germline CDR1 reads MDHEN; CDR2 reads SYDVKM. The CDR3 contains 12 residues. Trimming removed 8 bases at V and 4 bases at J, with 9 bases between. The CDR3 loop reads CASRSSGNTIYF. The CDR3 nucleotides read TGTGCCAGCCGGTCGTCCGGAAACACCATATATTTT.

The sample holds many counts of this clonotype. CDR3 amino acids: CASSDRDRETQYF. For the CDR3, the DNA is TGTGCCAGCAGTGATAGGGACAGAGAGACCCAGTACTTC. The chain employs TRBV6-1 and TRBJ2-5, with 7 bases that match TRBD1. CDR3 length: 13 amino acids. The junction had 2 bases not matched to a gene; V was cut back by 3 bases and J by 4 bases. The germline gives CDR1 MNHNS, CDR2 SASEGT.

At least ten counts were recorded for this clonotype. The chain carries TRBV7-9 and TRBJ1-2, with 9 nucleotides matching TRBD1. There are 15 residues in the CDR3. Germline V gives CDR1 SEHNR, CDR2 FQNEAQ (reference sequence). V shed 5 bases, J shed 5 bases, and the junction held 9 bases outside the gene matches. The CDR3 DNA is TGTGCCAGCAGCCCCGGACAGGGGCATCATTATGGCTACACCTTC. Protein sequence: CASSPGQGHHYGYTF. The whole variable domain, filled in from reference TRBV7-9 and TRBJ1-2, reads DTGVSQNPRHKITKRGQNVTFRCDPISEHNRLYWYRQTLGQGPEFLTYFQNEAQLEKSRLLSDRFSAERPKGSFSTLEIQRTEQGDSAMYLCASSPGQGHHYGYTFGSGTRLTVV.

This clonotype has a count of ten or more. The chain is built from TRBV5-6 and TRBJ1-2; TRBD1 might be the D (5 bases). V was shortened by 2 bases and J by 6 bases, with 14 bases between the two germline ends. CDR3 length: 14 residues. Germline V gene data show CDR1 as SGHDT and CDR2 as YYEEEE. The DNA for the CDR3 is TGTGCCAGCAGCTTAATCCGGGGCGCGGATGGCTACACCTTC. Amino acids: CASSLIRGADGYTF.

In its sample, this clonotype was seen many times. V gene TRBV11-2 combines with J gene TRBJ2-7; no clear D gene. Trimming took off 1 base at V and 9 bases at J, with 13 bases between the two ends. The CDR3 contains 13 residues. In germline, CDR1 is SGHAT, CDR2 FQNNGV. The CDR3 is CASSLALLAGQYF. The CDR3 bases are TGTGCCAGCAGCTTAGCCTTGTTAGCTGGGCAGTACTTC.

This clonotype appeared many times. The chain combines TRBV15 with TRBJ2-7; maybe TRBD1 (6 bases). Germline V CDR1 and CDR2: LNHNV, YYDKDF (reference sequence). The CDR3 spans 12 residues. V was clipped by 5 bases and J by 5 bases, with 10 bases between them. The CDR3 sequence is CATSAQGHEQYF. The CDR3 DNA is TGTGCCACCAGCGCACAGGGCCACGAGCAGTACTTC.

A word on this clonotype: A much larger clone differs from this one at a single base, so this may be a read error. The rearrangement joins TRBV5-1 to TRBJ1-1, with 7 bases that match TRBD1. CDR1 and CDR2 (germline): SGHRS, YFSETQ. The CDR3 is made up of 14 amino acids. This CDR3 is CTSSQPDRDSEAFF. As DNA, the CDR3 is TGCACCAGCAGCCAACCCGACAGGGATTCTGAAGCTTTCTTT.

This clonotype showed up many times. The CDR3: CSAGLAGVTDEQYF. The DNA for the CDR3 is TGCAGTGCTGGACTAGCGGGAGTAACGGACGAGCAGTACTTC. V gene TRBV20-1 combines with J gene TRBJ2-7; the match to TRBD2 covers 13 bases. CDR1 and CDR2 from the germline V gene are DFQATT and SNEGSKA (reference sequence). V trimming: 5 bases; J trimming: 5 bases; junction bases outside the gene matches: 6. The CDR3 consists of 14 residues.

This clonotype was observed at least ten times. The gene calls are TRBV19 and TRBJ1-1, with a possible D match to TRBD1 (5 bases). CDR1 and CDR2 (germline): LNHDA, SQIVND (reference sequence). The CDR3 covers 18 residues. Between the trimmed V and J ends, which lost 5 bases and 4 bases, there was a span of 26 bases. The CDR3 protein is CASSEQTGTPGSSTEAFF. The CDR3 nucleotides are TGTGCCAGTAGTGAACAGACCGGGACTCCCGGCTCAAGCACTGAAGCTTTCTTT.